The 22 T cell receptor beta chains in this list originate from one sample, sequenced in a study of blood T cell repertoires in COVID-19. Using immunoSEQ multiplex PCR, the repertoire was profiled, and TCRdb retains in-frame clones only, with some absent. This table holds 320,000 or so clones, roughly 90% found once. The material sequenced was PBMCs or T cells enriched from blood (not recorded which). All receptors come from a woman aged 25-40 years who had recovered from COVID-19.

The chain uses TRBV29-1 and TRBJ1-2, with 8 positions matching TRBD1. Germline CDR1 reads SQVTM; CDR2 reads ANQGSEA. Unmatched junction bases numbered 8, after V lost 3 bases and J lost 8 bases. The CDR3 sequence is 13 residues long. The CDR3 region has the DNA TGCAGCGTTGACCGGGACAGGACGAACGGCTACACCTTC. This gives the protein CSVDRDRTNGYTF.

This sequence joins TRBV28 and TRBJ2-2; D is unclear. V was shortened by 5 bases and J by 6 bases, with 10 bases between the two germline ends. CDR1 and CDR2 from the germline V gene are MDHEN and SYDVKM. The length of the CDR3 is 13 residues. The CDR3 spells CASSPRGPGELFF. Written as DNA, the CDR3 is TGTGCCAGCAGTCCTAGAGGTCCCGGGGAGCTGTTTTTT. Together with reference TRBV28 and TRBJ2-2, the CDR3 gives the full variable domain: DVKVTQSSRYLVKRTGEKVFLECVQDMDHENMFWYRQDPGLGLRLIYFSYDVKMKEKGDIPEGYSVSREKKERFSLILESASTNQTSMYLCASSPRGPGELFFGEGSRLTVL.

This chain connects TRBV6-5 to TRBJ2-1; D possibly corresponds to TRBD2 (5 bases). V lost 6 bases and J lost 5, with 17 bases in between. CDR3 length: 15 amino acids. Looked up from germline, CDR1 is MNHEY and CDR2 is SVGAGI. DNA for the CDR3: TGTGCCAGCAGGGGGAGACTCCAGCAACACAATGAGCAGTTCTTC. This encodes CASRGRLQQHNEQFF.

The chain is built from TRBV9 and TRBJ1-3, with D possibly TRBD1 on 6 matching bases. The germline V and J ends were trimmed by 4 bases and 4 bases, with 18 bases remaining between them. The length of the CDR3 is 16 residues. Germline-derived CDR1 and CDR2 are SGDLS and YYNGEE. In DNA, the CDR3 is TGTGCCAGCAGCATCGAGCCGACAGGTTCAGGAAACACCATATATTTT. Amino acids: CASSIEPTGSGNTIYF. Looking up the rest from reference TRBV9 and TRBJ1-3 gives the full variable domain: DSGVTQTPKHLITATGQRVTLRCSPRSGDLSVYWYQQSLDQGLQFLIQYYNGEERAKGNILERFSAQQFPDLHSELNLSSLELGDSALYFCASSIEPTGSGNTIYFGEGSWLTVV.

The chain is built from TRBV15 and TRBJ2-7; the D gene is possibly TRBD2 (6 bases). CDR1 LNHNV and CDR2 YYDKDF come from the germline V gene (reference sequence). Between the trimmed V and J ends, which lost 8 bases and 2 bases, there was a span of 10 bases. There are 12 residues in the CDR3. CDR3 DNA: TGTGCCACCGGGGGAGGAACCTACGAGCAGTACTTC. Protein sequence: CATGGGTYEQYF. Full variable domain (remainder filled in from reference TRBV15 and TRBJ2-7): DAMVIQNPRYQVTQFGKPVTLSCSQTLNHNVMYWYQQKSSQAPKLLFHYYDKDFNNEADTPDNFQSRRPNTSFCFLDIRSPGLGDTAMYLCATGGGTYEQYFGPGTRLTVT.

The chain links TRBV18 to TRBJ2-1; 8 bases match TRBD2. CDR1 KGHSH and CDR2 LQKENI come from the germline V gene. The CDR3 is 15 residues long. J was trimmed by 3 bases and V by 2 bases; bases with no gene match: 3. The CDR3 DNA reads as TGTGCCAGCTCACCAATGGGACTAGACTACAATGAGCAGTTCTTC. Protein sequence: CASSPMGLDYNEQFF.

This clone was counted a single time. J is TRBJ2-1 and V is TRBV27, with D possibly matching TRBD1 (7 bases). Deletions cut 2 bases from V and 1 base from J, with 9 bases between. In germline, CDR1 is MNHEY, CDR2 SMNVEV (reference sequence). The CDR3 spans 15 residues. DNA for the CDR3: TGTGCCAGCAGTTTACAGGGGGGTTCCTACAATGAGCAGTTCTTC. Its translation: CASSLQGGSYNEQFF.

V usage is TRBV19 and J usage is TRBJ1-5; D might be TRBD1 (5 bases). The CDR3 spans 16 residues. V lost 5 bases, J lost 0 bases, and 14 bases lay in between. Germline CDR1 and CDR2: LNHDA and SQIVND (reference sequence). In nucleotides, the CDR3 is TGTGCCAGTAGTGCTCGGACGGGGGATAGCAATCAGCCCCAGCATTTT. This codes for CASSARTGDSNQPQHF.

This chain connects TRBV12-3 or TRBV12-4 to TRBJ2-7, with D perhaps matching TRBD1 (5 bases). The V end lost 5 bases, the J end lost 2 bases, and 7 bases lay between the germline ends. CDR3 length equals 12 residues. Written as DNA, the CDR3 is TGTGCCAGCAGTCCACAGGCCTACGAGCAGTACTTC. Amino acids: CASSPQAYEQYF.

The gene calls are TRBV2 and TRBJ2-7; a weak D match, TRBD2 (6 bases). The CDR3 consists of 13 residues. The V end was cut by 6 bases, the J end by 1 base, with 10 bases between. Germline CDR1 reads SNHLY; CDR2 reads FYNNEI. The DNA for the CDR3 is TGTGCCAGCAGCTTGGGACTTTCCTACGAGCAGTACTTC. Protein: CASSLGLSYEQYF.

This chain connects TRBV18 to TRBJ1-2; 9 positions match TRBD1. From germline, CDR1 is KGHSH and CDR2 LQKENI. The CDR3 extends over 16 amino acids. J lost 5 bases, V lost 2 bases, and 9 bases had no gene match. The CDR3 sequence: CASSPLGQGSFYGYTF. As DNA, the CDR3 is TGTGCCAGCTCACCATTAGGACAGGGGAGTTTTTATGGCTACACCTTC.

This clone was observed a handful of times. The V gene is TRBV27, the J gene TRBJ1-4; TRBD1 matches 8 bases. The CDR3 has 17 residues. Germline V CDR1 and CDR2: MNHEY, SMNVEV (reference sequence). V gave up 3 bases and J gave up 7 bases; unmatched junction bases: 13. The CDR3 DNA reads TGTGCCAGCAGTTTTAAGCGGAGTCCAGGGGGCCTTGAAAAACTGTTTTTT. Protein sequence: CASSFKRSPGGLEKLFF. Full variable domain (missing parts from reference TRBV27 and TRBJ1-4): EAQVTQNPRYLITVTGKKLTVTCSQNMNHEYMSWYRQDPGLGLRQIYYSMNVEVTDKGDVPEGYKVSRKEKRNFPLILESPSPNQTSLYFCASSFKRSPGGLEKLFFGSGTQLSVL.

The chain recombines TRBV2 with TRBJ1-3; TRBD1 is a possible D gene (6 bases). This CDR3 is 15 amino acids long. Deletions cut 6 bases from V and 0 bases from J, with 12 bases between. In germline, CDR1 is SNHLY, CDR2 FYNNEI. CDR3 in DNA: TGTGCCAGCAGCTGGGACACCAACTCTGGAAACACCATATATTTT. Protein product: CASSWDTNSGNTIYF. Using reference TRBV2 and TRBJ1-3 for the parts outside the CDR3, the full variable domain is EPEVTQTPSHQVTQMGQEVILRCVPISNHLYFYWYRQILGQKVEFLVSFYNNEISEKSEIFDDQFSVERPDGSNFTLKIRSTKLEDSAMYFCASSWDTNSGNTIYFGEGSWLTVV.

This chain links TRBV10-1 with TRBJ2-5; tentatively, D is TRBD2 (6 bases). V was trimmed by 4 bases and J by 1 base, leaving 13 bases between them. CDR3 size: 15 residues. The germline gives CDR1 WNHNN, CDR2 SYGVQD (reference sequence). CDR3 nucleotide sequence: TGCGCCAGCAGTGTGACCCCGGGACTCCAAGAGACCCAGTACTTC. Its protein product is CASSVTPGLQETQYF.

The chain recombines TRBV9 with TRBJ1-3, with a weak D call TRBD1 (6 bases). Trimming left V 0 bases short and J 4 bases short, with 11 bases between. The CDR3 covers 15 residues. Germline V gives CDR1 SGDLS, CDR2 YYNGEE. This CDR3 is CASSVATGIGNTIYF. The CDR3 DNA reads as TGTGCCAGCAGCGTAGCTACAGGGATAGGAAACACCATATATTTT.

This rearrangement joins TRBV3-1 (or the pseudogene TRBV3-2) to TRBJ1-6; 7 nucleotides line up with TRBD1. Germline loops: CDR1 LGHDT, CDR2 YNNKEL (reference sequence). Unmatched junction bases numbered 3, after V lost 7 bases and J lost 6 bases. This CDR3 has 13 residues. CDR3 region: CASKGQSNSPLHF. CDR3 sequence (DNA): TGTGCCAGCAAGGGACAGTCTAATTCACCCCTCCACTTT.

The chain has TRBV11-3 and TRBJ1-3; 11 nucleotides align to TRBD1. Trimming took 5 bases from V and 2 from J; bases not matched to a gene: 2. The length of the CDR3 is 15 residues. Germline CDR1 and CDR2: SGHNT and YENEEA. The CDR3 protein is CASSRGQGAGNTIYF. The CDR3 coding sequence is TGTGCCAGCAGCCGGGGACAGGGGGCTGGAAACACCATATATTTT.

The rearrangement uses TRBV10-1 and TRBJ2-5; possible D gene TRBD2, 5 bases. The CDR3 has 14 residues. The germline gives CDR1 WNHNN, CDR2 SYGVQD (reference sequence). V was cut by 3 bases and J by 4 bases, with 12 bases left in between. CDR3: CASSDRDPGETQYF. DNA of the CDR3: TGCGCCAGCAGTGACCGGGATCCTGGAGAGACCCAGTACTTC.

The chain combines TRBV6-5 with TRBJ2-5; no reliable D call. Trimming took 8 bases from V and 7 from J, leaving 11 bases between them. From germline, CDR1 is MNHEY and CDR2 SVGAGI. The CDR3 covers 11 residues. The chain's CDR3 is CASHYLGTQYF. The CDR3 nucleotides read TGTGCCAGCCATTACCTCGGGACCCAGTACTTC.

This clone is a singleton in its sample. The gene calls are TRBV5-4 and TRBJ2-2; the match to TRBD2 covers 16 bases. CDR3 size: 17 residues. The germline CDR1 and CDR2 sequences are SGHNT and YYREEE (reference sequence). Trimming cost V 4 bases and J 6 bases; bases outside gene matches: 6. This chain's CDR3 is CASSPPGLAGGPGELFF. The CDR3, as DNA: TGTGCCAGCAGCCCCCCGGGACTAGCGGGGGGGCCCGGGGAGCTGTTTTTT.

This clone was observed once. The chain joins TRBV30 to TRBJ1-2; TRBD1 might be the D (6 bases). Germline V gene data show CDR1 as GTSNPN and CDR2 as SVGIG (reference sequence). CDR3 length equals 15 residues. Trimming stripped 3 bases from V and 5 bases from J, with 19 bases between. The CDR3 region has the DNA TGTGCCTGGAGGACTGCGACAGGTGCGAAGTATGGCTACACCTTC. Translating it yields CAWRTATGAKYGYTF.

This clone was counted once. The V and J genes are TRBV19 and TRBJ1-3; the D is unclear. This CDR3 region has 12 residues. V lost 7 bases to trimming and J lost 4 bases, with 8 bases between them. Germline CDR1 LNHDA, CDR2 SQIVND (reference sequence). The CDR3 DNA reads TGTGCCAGTACCGGAGGGGGAAACACCATATATTTT. Amino acid sequence: CASTGGGNTIYF.